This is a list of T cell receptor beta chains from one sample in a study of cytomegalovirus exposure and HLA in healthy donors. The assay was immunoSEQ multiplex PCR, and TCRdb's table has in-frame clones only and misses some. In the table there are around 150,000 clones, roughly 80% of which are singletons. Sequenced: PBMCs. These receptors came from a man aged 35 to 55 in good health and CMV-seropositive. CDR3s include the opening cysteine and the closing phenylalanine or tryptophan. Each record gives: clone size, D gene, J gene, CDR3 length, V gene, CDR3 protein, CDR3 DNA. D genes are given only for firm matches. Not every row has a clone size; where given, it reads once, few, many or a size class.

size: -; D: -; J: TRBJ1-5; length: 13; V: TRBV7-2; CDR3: CASSGREGEHKHF; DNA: TGTGCCAGCAGCGGCAGGGAAGGGGAACACAAGCATTTT
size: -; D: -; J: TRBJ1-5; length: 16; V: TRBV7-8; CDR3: CASSPLSGRGNQPQHF; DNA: TGTGCCAGCAGCCCTCTAAGCGGTCGTGGCAATCAGCCCCAGCATTTT
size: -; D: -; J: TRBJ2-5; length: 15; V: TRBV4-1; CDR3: CASSRTGTLQETQYF; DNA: TGCGCCAGCAGCCGAACCGGGACACTGCAAGAGACCCAGTACTTC
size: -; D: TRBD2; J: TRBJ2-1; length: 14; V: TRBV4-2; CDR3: CASSQGLAGNEQFF; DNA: TGTGCCAGCAGCCAGGGACTAGCGGGAAATGAGCAGTTCTTC
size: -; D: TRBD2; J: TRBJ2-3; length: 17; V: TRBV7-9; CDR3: CASSSRTSGNRADTQYF; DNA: TGTGCCAGCAGCTCTCGGACTAGCGGGAATCGTGCAGATACGCAGTATTTT
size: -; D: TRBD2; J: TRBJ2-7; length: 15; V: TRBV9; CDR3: CASSARREGSYEQYF; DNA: TGTGCCAGCAGCGCCCGCCGGGAGGGATCCTACGAGCAGTACTTC
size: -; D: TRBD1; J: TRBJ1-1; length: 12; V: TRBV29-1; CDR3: CSARDRPFEAFF; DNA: TGCAGCGCTAGGGACAGGCCTTTTGAAGCTTTCTTT
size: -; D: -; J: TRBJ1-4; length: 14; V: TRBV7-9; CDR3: CATQQLTANEKLFF; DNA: TGTGCCACACAACAGCTTACGGCTAATGAAAAACTGTTTTTT
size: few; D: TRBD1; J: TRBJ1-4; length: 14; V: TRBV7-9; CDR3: CSSSFGTGGEKLFF; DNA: TGTTCCAGCAGCTTTGGGACAGGGGGAGAAAAACTGTTTTTT
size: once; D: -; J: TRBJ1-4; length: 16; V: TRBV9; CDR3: CASSVGRHPTNEKLFF; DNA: TGTGCCAGCAGCGTAGGGCGGCATCCCACTAATGAAAAACTGTTTTTT
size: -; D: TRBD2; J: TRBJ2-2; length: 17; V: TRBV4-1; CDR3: CASSQATSGGASRELFF; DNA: TGCGCCAGCAGCCAAGCTACTAGCGGGGGGGCCAGCAGGGAGCTGTTTTTT
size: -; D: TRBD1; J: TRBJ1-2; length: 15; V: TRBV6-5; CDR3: CASSRAHRDRDGYTF; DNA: TGTGCCAGCTCCCGGGCCCACCGGGACAGGGATGGCTACACCTTC
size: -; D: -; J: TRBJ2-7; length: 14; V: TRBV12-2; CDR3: CASRSLAGLYEQYF; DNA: TGTGCAAGTCGATCACTAGCGGGACTTTACGAGCAGTACTTC
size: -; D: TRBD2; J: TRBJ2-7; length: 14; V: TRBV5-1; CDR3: CASSLTSGSYEQYF; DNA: TGCGCCAGCAGCTTGACTAGCGGGTCCTACGAGCAGTACTTC
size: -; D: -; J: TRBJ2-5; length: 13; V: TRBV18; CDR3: CASSPRQQETQYF; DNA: TGTGCCAGCTCACCACGACAGCAAGAGACCCAGTACTTC
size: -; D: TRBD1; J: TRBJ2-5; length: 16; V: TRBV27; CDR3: CASSLGTGKVQETQYF; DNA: TGTGCCAGCAGTCTGGGGACAGGGAAAGTCCAAGAGACCCAGTACTTC
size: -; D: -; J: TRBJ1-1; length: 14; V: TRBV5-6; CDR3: CASSRGRVNTEAFF; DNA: TGTGCCAGCAGCCGGGGAAGAGTTAACACTGAAGCTTTCTTT
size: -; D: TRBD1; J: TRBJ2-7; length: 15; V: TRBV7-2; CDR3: CASSQRTGGEYEQYF; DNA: TGTGCCAGCAGCCAACGGACAGGGGGCGAGTACGAGCAGTACTTC
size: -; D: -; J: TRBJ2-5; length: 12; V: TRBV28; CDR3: CASRVRGETQYF; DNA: TGTGCCAGCAGGGTTCGGGGAGAGACCCAGTACTTC
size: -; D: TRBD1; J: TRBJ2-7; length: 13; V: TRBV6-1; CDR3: CASMGQFTYEQYF; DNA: TGTGCCAGTATGGGACAGTTTACCTACGAGCAGTACTTC
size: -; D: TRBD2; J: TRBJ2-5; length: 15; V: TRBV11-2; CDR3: CASSRGGRWVETQYF; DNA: TGTGCCAGCAGCCGGGGGGGGCGGTGGGTAGAGACCCAGTACTTC
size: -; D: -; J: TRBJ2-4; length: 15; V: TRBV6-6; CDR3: CASSPPGADLNIQYF; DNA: TGTGCCAGCAGTCCCCCAGGGGCGGATTTGAACATTCAGTACTTC
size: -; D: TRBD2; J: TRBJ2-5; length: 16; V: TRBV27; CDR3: CASSSGTSGFQETQYF; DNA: TGTGCCAGCAGTTCAGGGACTAGCGGGTTCCAAGAGACCCAGTACTTC
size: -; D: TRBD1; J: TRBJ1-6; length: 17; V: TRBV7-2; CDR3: CASSLRPPGQSNSPLHF; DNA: TGTGCCAGCAGTTTACGCCCTCCGGGACAGAGTAATTCACCCCTCCACTTT
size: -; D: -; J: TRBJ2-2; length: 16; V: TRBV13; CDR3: CASSFQQLANTGELFF; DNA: TGTGCCAGCAGCTTTCAACAACTAGCGAACACCGGGGAGCTGTTTTTT
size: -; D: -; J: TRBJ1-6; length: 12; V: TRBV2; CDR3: CASSRANSPLHF; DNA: TGTGCCAGCAGCCGCGCAAATTCACCCCTCCACTTT
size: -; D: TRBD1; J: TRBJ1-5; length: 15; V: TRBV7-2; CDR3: CASSIYRGLNQPQHF; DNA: TGTGCCAGCAGCATATACAGGGGGCTGAATCAGCCCCAGCATTTT
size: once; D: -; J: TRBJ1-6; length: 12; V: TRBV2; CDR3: CASSEGASPLHF; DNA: TGTGCCAGCAGTGAAGGGGCTTCACCCCTCCACTTT
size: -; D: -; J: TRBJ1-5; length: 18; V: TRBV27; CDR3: CASSYPFLTLYGDQPQHF; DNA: TGTGCCAGCAGTTACCCATTCCTGACCCTCTACGGGGATCAGCCCCAGCATTTT
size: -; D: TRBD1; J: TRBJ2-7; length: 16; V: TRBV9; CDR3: CASSLSGDRGRHEQYF; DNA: TGTGCCAGCAGCCTCTCCGGGGACAGGGGTCGGCACGAGCAGTACTTC
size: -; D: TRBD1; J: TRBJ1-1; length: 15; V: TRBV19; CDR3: CASSPLDRANTEAFF; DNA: TGTGCCAGTAGTCCGCTAGACAGGGCGAACACTGAAGCTTTCTTT
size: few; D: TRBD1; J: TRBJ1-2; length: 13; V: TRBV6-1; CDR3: CASSPTGVLGYTF; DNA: TGTGCCAGCAGCCCTACAGGGGTGCTTGGCTACACCTTC
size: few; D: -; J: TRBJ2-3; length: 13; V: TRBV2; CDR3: CATIAIVQDTQYF; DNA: TGTGCCACCATCGCGATTGTGCAAGATACGCAGTATTTT
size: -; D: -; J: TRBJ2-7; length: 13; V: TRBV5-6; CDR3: CASSLLGSYEQYF; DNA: TGTGCCAGCAGCTTGCTCGGCTCCTACGAGCAGTACTTC
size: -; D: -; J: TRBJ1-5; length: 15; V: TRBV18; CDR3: CASSPLVGGNQPQHF; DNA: TGTGCCAGCTCACCTCTTGTCGGGGGCAATCAGCCCCAGCATTTT
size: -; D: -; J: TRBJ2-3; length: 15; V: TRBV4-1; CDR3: CASSLRDSMVDTQYF; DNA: TGCGCCAGCAGCCTCCGGGACTCGATGGTAGATACGCAGTATTTT
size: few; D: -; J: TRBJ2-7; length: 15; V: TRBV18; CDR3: CASSPTPDTTYEQYF; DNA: TGTGCCAGCTCACCCACCCCCGACACAACCTACGAGCAGTACTTC
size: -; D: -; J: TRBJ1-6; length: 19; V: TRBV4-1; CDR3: CASSQYRKGDGTYNSPLHF; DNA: TGCGCCAGCAGCCAGTACAGGAAGGGGGATGGGACCTATAATTCACCCCTCCACTTT
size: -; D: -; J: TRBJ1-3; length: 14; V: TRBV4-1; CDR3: CASSLRVSGNTIYF; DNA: TGCGCCAGCAGCCTACGAGTCTCTGGAAACACCATATATTTT
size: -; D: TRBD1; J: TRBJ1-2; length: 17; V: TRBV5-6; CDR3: CASSLRVTGKYGYGYTF; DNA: TGTGCCAGCAGCTTGCGTGTGACAGGGAAATACGGCTATGGCTACACCTTC
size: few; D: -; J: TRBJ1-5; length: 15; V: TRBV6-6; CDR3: CASSYSQVSNQPQHF; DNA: TGTGCCAGCAGTTACTCCCAGGTTAGCAATCAGCCCCAGCATTTT
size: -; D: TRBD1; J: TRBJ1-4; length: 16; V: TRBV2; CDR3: CASKRQGGSTNEKLFF; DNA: TGTGCCAGCAAAAGACAGGGCGGTTCTACTAATGAAAAACTGTTTTTT
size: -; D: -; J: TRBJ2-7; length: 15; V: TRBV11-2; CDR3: CASSLSPGASYEQYF; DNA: TGTGCCAGCAGCTTAAGCCCAGGGGCGAGCTACGAGCAGTACTTC
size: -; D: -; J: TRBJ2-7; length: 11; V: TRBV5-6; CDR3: CASSKYRVQYF; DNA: TGTGCCAGCAGCAAATACAGGGTGCAGTACTTC
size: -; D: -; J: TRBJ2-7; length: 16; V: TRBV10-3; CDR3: CAISEISRENTNEQYF; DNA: TGTGCCATCAGTGAGATATCCCGGGAGAACACCAACGAGCAGTACTTC
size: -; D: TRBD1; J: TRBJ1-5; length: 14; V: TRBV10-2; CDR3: CASTTQGGHQPQHF; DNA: TGCGCCAGCACCACACAGGGGGGTCATCAGCCCCAGCATTTT
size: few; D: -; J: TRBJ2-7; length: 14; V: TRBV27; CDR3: CASSRARGFYEQYF; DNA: TGTGCCAGCAGCAGGGCAAGGGGGTTCTACGAGCAGTACTTC
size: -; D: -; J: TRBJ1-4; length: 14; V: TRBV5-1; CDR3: CASSETGAGEKLFF; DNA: TGCGCCAGCAGCGAGACAGGCGCCGGGGAAAAACTGTTTTTT
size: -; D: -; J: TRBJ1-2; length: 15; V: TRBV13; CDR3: CASSLTGRKDYGYTF; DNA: TGTGCCAGCAGCTTAACTGGGAGGAAAGATTATGGCTACACCTTC
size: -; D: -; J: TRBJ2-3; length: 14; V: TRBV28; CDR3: CASPPSGGGGTQYF; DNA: TGTGCCAGCCCGCCGTCGGGGGGAGGGGGTACGCAGTATTTT
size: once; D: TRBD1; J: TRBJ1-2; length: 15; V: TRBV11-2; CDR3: CASSLAEGQVYGYTF; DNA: TGTGCCAGCAGCTTGGCCGAGGGACAGGTTTATGGCTACACCTTC
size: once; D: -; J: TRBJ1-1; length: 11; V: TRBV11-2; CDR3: CASSLGAEAFF; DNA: TGTGCCAGCAGCTTGGGGGCAGAAGCTTTCTTT
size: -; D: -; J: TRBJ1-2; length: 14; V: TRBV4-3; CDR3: CASSQAPARGGYTF; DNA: TGCGCCAGCAGCCAAGCCCCGGCCAGGGGTGGCTACACCTTC
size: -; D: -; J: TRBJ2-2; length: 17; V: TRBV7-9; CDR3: CASSPGAGLENTGELFF; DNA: TGTGCCAGCAGCCCCGGCGCGGGACTTGAGAACACCGGGGAGCTGTTTTTT
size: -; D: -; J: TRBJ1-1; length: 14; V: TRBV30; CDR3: CAWRWGLVYPEAFF; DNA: TGTGCCTGGAGGTGGGGACTGGTTTATCCTGAAGCTTTCTTT
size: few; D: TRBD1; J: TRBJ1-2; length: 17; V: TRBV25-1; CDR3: CASSDLYTGQPNYGYTF; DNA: TGTGCCAGCAGTGATCTCTACACGGGACAGCCGAACTATGGCTACACCTTC
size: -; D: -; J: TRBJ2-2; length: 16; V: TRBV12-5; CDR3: CASGLVRVGNTGELFF; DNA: TGTGCTAGTGGTTTGGTCCGGGTCGGGAACACCGGGGAGCTGTTTTTT
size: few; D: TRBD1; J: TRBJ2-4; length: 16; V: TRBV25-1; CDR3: CASSESGQSGKNIQYF; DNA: TGTGCCAGCAGTGAATCGGGACAGTCTGGCAAAAACATTCAGTACTTC